In its sample, the clone carrying this T cell receptor beta chain was seen a few times. The antigen remains unidentified. The CDR3 totals 13 residues. V shed 0 bases and J shed 7 bases, with 10 bases lying between them. Germline lookup yields CDR1 SGDLS and CDR2 YYNGEE. The assay was immunoSEQ multiplex PCR, and TCRdb's table has in-frame clones only and misses some. The sample holds around 1.9 million clones, about 92% seen once. Naive CD8 cells comprised CD45RO-negative, CCR7-positively selected cells, excluding terminally differentiated effector memory CD45RA+ cells. The source of the sample is a study of shared clonotypes between healthy human individuals. Background on the study: Three plates each covered CD4 naive and memory; CD8 naive two, CD8 memory one.

Study observations and caveats: Naive subsets tended to show greater estimated richness than memory subsets. Having only a few donors restricted how much genetic and exposure-history diversity was captured. Read depth was anticipated to influence clonotype sharing among donors.

The chain couples TRBV9 to TRBJ1-1; TRBD1 is a possible D gene (5 bases). Sequencing used naive CD8+ T cells from PBMCs. This TCR was sampled from a man aged 18-30 years in good health. Some clones in this sample may be carry-over from other donors' samples. CDR3 in amino acids: CASSVAGVSEAFF. CDR3 nucleotides: TGTGCCAGCAGCGTAGCGGGGGTCAGTGAAGCTTTCTTT.